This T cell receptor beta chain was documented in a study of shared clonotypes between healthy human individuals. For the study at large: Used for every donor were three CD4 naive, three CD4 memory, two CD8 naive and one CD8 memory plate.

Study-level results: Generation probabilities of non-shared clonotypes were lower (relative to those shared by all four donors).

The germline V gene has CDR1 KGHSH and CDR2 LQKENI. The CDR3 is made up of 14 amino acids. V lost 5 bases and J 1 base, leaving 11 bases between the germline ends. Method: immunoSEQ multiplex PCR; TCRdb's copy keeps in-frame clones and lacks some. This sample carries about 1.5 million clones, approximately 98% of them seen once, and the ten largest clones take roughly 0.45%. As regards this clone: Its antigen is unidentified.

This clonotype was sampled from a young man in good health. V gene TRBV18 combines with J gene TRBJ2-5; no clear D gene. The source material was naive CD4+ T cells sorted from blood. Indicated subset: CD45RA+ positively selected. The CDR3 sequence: CASSGRHRQETQYF. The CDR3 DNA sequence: TGTGCCAGCTCAGGTCGACACCGCCAAGAGACCCAGTACTTC.